This T cell receptor beta chain was retrieved from a study of T cells in narcolepsy. Notes on the study in general: Healthy controls reportedly lacked the autoreactive clonotypes serially found in patients' blood. Comparing one patient's CSF and blood CD4+ clonotypes highlighted HCRT- and TRIB2-specific autoreactive clonotypes.

Trimming cost V 5 bases and J 0 bases, with 11 bases left between them. This CDR3 contains 15 residues. The germline gives CDR1 MNHGY, CDR2 SAAAGT. Assay: immunoSEQ multiplex PCR; the TCRdb copy retains only in-frame clones and omits some. The table lists around 16,000 clones, 65% to 90% of them singletons. A word on this clone: Its antigen is unidentified.

The sample comprised memory (CD45RA-) CD4+ T cells from blood. The source of this sequence is a human donor in good health. The rearrangement uses TRBV6-8 and TRBJ1-5; D is undetermined. The CDR3 here is CASSEGSNSNQPQHF. The CDR3 DNA is TGTGCCAGCAGTGAAGGGTCAAATAGCAATCAGCCCCAGCATTTT.